A single sample gave rise to the 27 T cell receptor beta chains below, sequenced in a study of blood T cell repertoires in COVID-19. Generated by immunoSEQ multiplex PCR, the TCRdb table keeps only in-frame clones and is missing some. The table records approximately 80,000 clones, around 79% of them present only once. The sample was peripheral blood. These receptors were obtained from a man in his fifties or sixties with active or convalescent COVID-19.

The rearrangement joins TRBV6-5 to TRBJ2-7, with D possibly being TRBD2 (5 bases). There are 15 residues in the CDR3. Germline assignment: CDR1 MNHEY and CDR2 SVGAGI. V was pared by 2 bases and J by 3 bases, with 14 bases between. CDR3 in DNA: TGTGCCAGCAGTTACCTCGGGGTGAAACGCTACGAGCAGTACTTC. Translated, it gives CASSYLGVKRYEQYF.

The V call is TRBV5-1, the J call TRBJ2-5; 8 bases match TRBD2. This CDR3 spans 14 amino acids. The V gene's germline CDR1 is SGHRS and CDR2 YFSETQ. Trimming took 4 bases from V and 2 from J; bases not matched to a gene: 4. The CDR3 is CASSREGGQETQYF. DNA for the CDR3: TGCGCCAGCAGCCGGGAGGGGGGTCAAGAGACCCAGTACTTC.

This chain uses TRBV5-1 with TRBJ1-2, with D perhaps TRBD1 (5 bases). Germline loops: CDR1 SGHRS, CDR2 YFSETQ. Between the trimmed V and J ends, which lost 2 bases and 6 bases, there was a span of 8 bases. This CDR3 is built from 12 residues. The CDR3 protein is CASSFARDGYTF. The CDR3, as DNA: TGCGCCAGCAGCTTCGCCAGGGATGGCTACACCTTC.

Points on this clone: Other DNA sequences from this sample encode an identical CDR3 as well. The chain has TRBV6-5 and TRBJ1-1; D possibly corresponds to TRBD1 (5 bases). The CDR3 consists of 12 residues. The ends were cut back, 6 bases at V and 4 bases at J, with 9 bases in the middle. The germline CDR1 and CDR2 sequences are MNHEY and SVGAGI. DNA for the CDR3: TGTGCCAGCAGCCCCCAGGGCACTGAAGCTTTCTTT. The encoded protein is CASSPQGTEAFF.

This clone was counted a single time. V gene TRBV2 combines with J gene TRBJ2-2, with a weak D call TRBD2 (7 bases). The CDR3 is 14 residues long. V was trimmed by 6 bases and J by 4 bases, leaving 12 bases between them. Germline CDR1 is SNHLY and CDR2 is FYNNEI. The CDR3 here is CASSGGRFTGELFF. CDR3 DNA: TGTGCCAGCAGCGGGGGGCGCTTCACCGGGGAGCTGTTTTTT.

The chain is built from TRBV5-6 and TRBJ2-5, with 8 bases identical to TRBD1. Per the germline V gene, CDR1 is SGHDT and CDR2 is YYEEEE. Germline trimming cut 0 bases from V and 3 bases from J; bases unmatched to any gene: 10. This CDR3 region has 17 residues. CDR3 nucleotide sequence: TGTGCCAGCAGCTTGGACCCAGGGGGCAGTCGTGAAGAGACCCAGTACTTC. Protein sequence: CASSLDPGGSREETQYF.

The chain joins TRBV6-4 to TRBJ2-1; maybe TRBD1 (6 bases). This CDR3 comprises 14 residues. Trimming cost V 5 bases and J 6 bases, with 14 bases left between them. The germline gives CDR1 MRHNA, CDR2 SNTAGT. CDR3 DNA sequence: TGTGCCAGCAGTTTGGCCGGGACAATCAATGAGCAGTTCTTC. Its protein is CASSLAGTINEQFF.

V usage is TRBV4-3 and J usage is TRBJ2-7; D perhaps matches TRBD1 (5 bases). The CDR3 spans 14 residues. Trimming left V 3 bases short and J 2 bases short, with 11 bases between. CDR1 is LGHNA, CDR2 YSLEER, per germline. CDR3 DNA: TGCGCCAGCAGCCAGTACACAGGCCCCTACGAGCAGTACTTC. It yields the protein CASSQYTGPYEQYF.

This clone occurred a few times. The V gene is TRBV28, the J gene TRBJ1-1; 8 bases agree with TRBD1. This CDR3 comprises 15 residues. V lost 4 bases, J lost 4 bases, and 8 bases stayed unmatched. Germline CDR1 is MDHEN and CDR2 is SYDVKM. The CDR3 DNA follows: TGTGCCAGCAGTTCGAAGACAGGGGAGAGCACTGAAGCTTTCTTT. Residues: CASSSKTGESTEAFF.

The rearrangement links TRBV19 to TRBJ1-2; 7 bases align to TRBD1. This CDR3 is 14 amino acids long. The germline CDR1 and CDR2 sequences are LNHDA and SQIVND (reference sequence). Germline trimming cut 6 bases from V and 2 bases from J; bases unmatched to any gene: 6. The CDR3 loop is CASSNTGANYGYTF. In DNA form, the CDR3 reads TGTGCCAGTAGCAATACAGGGGCCAACTATGGCTACACCTTC.

The chain combines TRBV4-1 with TRBJ2-1; D unresolved. This CDR3 comprises 15 residues. Trimming took off 0 bases at V and 3 bases at J, with 9 bases between the two ends. Germline V gene data show CDR1 as MGHRA and CDR2 as YSYEKL. The CDR3 DNA sequence: TGCGCCAGCAGCCAAGACGCCGCGGACTACAATGAGCAGTTCTTC. Its protein product is CASSQDAADYNEQFF.

The chain couples TRBV4-1 to TRBJ1-1, with D perhaps TRBD1 (5 bases). The germline V and J ends were trimmed by 1 base and 0 bases, with 9 bases remaining between them. In germline, CDR1 is MGHRA, CDR2 YSYEKL. This CDR3 contains 15 residues. CDR3: CASSQGQGLNTEAFF. CDR3 sequence (DNA): TGCGCCAGCAGCCAAGGGCAGGGTCTGAACACTGAAGCTTTCTTT.

The rearrangement joins TRBV2 to TRBJ2-3; 10 nucleotides align to TRBD2. This CDR3 region has 17 residues. V gave up 3 bases and J gave up 4 bases; unmatched junction bases: 10. Germline V gives CDR1 SNHLY, CDR2 FYNNEI. CDR3 sequence reads: CASSDGRGLADSDTQYF. The CDR3 nucleotides are TGTGCCAGCAGTGATGGCCGCGGACTAGCGGACTCAGATACGCAGTATTTT.

This clone was counted a few times. This chain links TRBV4-2 with TRBJ2-1; TRBD2 aligns across 9 bases. The CDR3 length is 15 residues. Germline V gene data show CDR1 as LGHNA and CDR2 as YNFKEQ. V gave up 0 bases and J gave up 3 bases; unmatched junction bases: 0. This chain's CDR3 is CASSQERGGYNEQFF. CDR3 coding DNA: TGTGCCAGCAGCCAAGAGCGGGGGGGCTACAATGAGCAGTTCTTC.

This chain links TRBV30 with TRBJ1-5; perhaps TRBD1 as D (6 bases). This CDR3 comprises 14 residues. Looked up from germline, CDR1 is GTSNPN and CDR2 is SVGIG (reference sequence). V lost 0 bases, J lost 5 bases, and 11 bases lay in between. The CDR3 spells CAWSVRTEHQPQHF. CDR3 nucleotide sequence: TGTGCCTGGAGTGTAAGGACAGAGCATCAGCCCCAGCATTTT.

The rearrangement uses TRBV5-1 and TRBJ2-5; D may be TRBD2 (6 bases). Germline values: CDR1 SGHRS, CDR2 YFSETQ. Deletions cut 4 bases from V and 3 bases from J, with 16 bases between. CDR3 length equals 15 residues. CDR3 residues: CASSPGRGMEETQYF. The CDR3 bases are TGCGCCAGCAGCCCCGGTCGGGGGATGGAAGAGACCCAGTACTTC.

The genes are TRBV10-1 and TRBJ2-7, with 7 nucleotides matching TRBD1. The CDR3 spans 16 residues. J gave up 6 bases and V 0 bases, and 11 bases lay outside the gene matches. The germline V gene has CDR1 WNHNN and CDR2 SYGVQD (reference sequence). The CDR3 spells CASSESASRGFAEQYF. CDR3 in DNA: TGCGCCAGCAGTGAGTCCGCGTCCAGGGGGTTTGCCGAGCAGTACTTC.

The V gene is TRBV6-5, the J gene TRBJ2-5; 8 bases are a match to TRBD1. V shed 2 bases, J shed 2 bases, and the junction held 1 base outside the gene matches. This CDR3 contains 14 residues. Germline CDR1 reads MNHEY; CDR2 reads SVGAGI. CDR3 DNA: TGTGCCAGCAGTTACAACAGGGGGCAAGAGACCCAGTACTTC. It is translated as CASSYNRGQETQYF.

The DNA for the CDR3 is TGTGCCAGCAGCTCCGAGGTTACCGATTCACCCCTCCACTTT. This encodes CASSSEVTDSPLHF. J is TRBJ1-6 and V is TRBV5-6, with unresolved D. This CDR3 contains 14 residues. Deletions cut 3 bases from V and 8 bases from J, with 12 bases between. Germline CDR1 SGHDT, CDR2 YYEEEE.

The chain uses TRBV6-4 and TRBJ1-2; 10 positions agree with TRBD1. The CDR3 totals 15 residues. Trimming cost V 6 bases and J 3 bases; bases outside gene matches: 7. CDR1 is MRHNA and CDR2 is SNTAGT in the germline V gene. The CDR3 sequence is CASREGTGDYYGYTF. Here the CDR3 DNA reads TGTGCCAGCAGGGAGGGGACAGGGGATTACTATGGCTACACCTTC.

The chain combines TRBV5-4 with TRBJ2-3, with 11 bases aligning to TRBD2. Trimming took 3 bases from V and 2 from J; bases not matched to a gene: 5. The CDR3 sequence is 16 residues long. Germline loops: CDR1 SGHNT, CDR2 YYREEE (reference sequence). Here the CDR3 DNA reads TGTGCCAGCAGCTCACTAGCGGGAGATATCACAGATACGCAGTATTTT. Translating gives CASSSLAGDITDTQYF.

This clone was detected a few times. The chain carries TRBV7-2 and TRBJ2-5, with D possibly being TRBD1 (6 bases). The CDR3 is 15 residues long. Germline V gene sequence: CDR1 SGHTA, CDR2 FQGNSA. With 1 base removed from V and 5 bases from J, the gap between germline ends came to 14 bases. DNA for the CDR3: TGTGCCAGCAGCTTAGTGGGCAGGGGAAGGGAGACCCAGTACTTC. It is translated as CASSLVGRGRETQYF.

This chain uses TRBV19 with TRBJ2-2, with D hard to call. Germline values: CDR1 LNHDA, CDR2 SQIVND (reference sequence). The CDR3 is 15 amino acids. Trimming took off 3 bases at V and 4 bases at J, with 12 bases between the two ends. CDR3 loop: CASSMAARGTGELFF. In DNA, the CDR3 is TGTGCCAGTAGTATGGCGGCACGAGGCACCGGGGAGCTGTTTTTT.

The rearrangement links TRBV3-1 (or the pseudogene TRBV3-2) to TRBJ2-7, with D maybe TRBD1 (5 bases). Germline loops: CDR1 LGHDT, CDR2 YNNKEL (reference sequence). The CDR3 runs to 14 residues. Trimming stripped 0 bases from V and 2 bases from J, with 8 bases between. CDR3 in amino acids: CASSQDNRPYEQYF. The CDR3 coding sequence is TGTGCCAGCAGCCAAGATAACAGGCCCTACGAGCAGTACTTC.

The V and J genes are TRBV29-1 and TRBJ1-3; 7 nucleotides agree with TRBD1. V was clipped by 7 bases and J by 3 bases; unmatched bases: 3. The length of the CDR3 is 12 residues. Germline CDR1 is SQVTM and CDR2 is ANQGSEA. DNA of the CDR3: TGCAGCGCCCGGGACAGTGGAAACACCATATATTTT. This sequence encodes CSARDSGNTIYF.

This chain joins TRBV5-1 and TRBJ2-2; 7 positions match TRBD1. The V and J ends lost 1 base and 7 bases, in that order; junction bases with no gene match: 7. This CDR3 is built from 15 residues. The V gene's germline CDR1 is SGHRS and CDR2 YFSETQ. The DNA for the CDR3 is TGCGCCAGCAGCTTGTTGACAGGGAGTGGCGGGGAGCTGTTTTTT. Its protein product is CASSLLTGSGGELFF.

This clone appeared a single time. This sequence joins TRBV5-1 and TRBJ2-3, with 10 positions matching TRBD2. The CDR3 has 16 residues. The junction had 6 bases not matched to a gene; V was cut back by 4 bases and J by 1 base. Per germline, CDR1 SGHRS and CDR2 YFSETQ. The CDR3 DNA follows: TGCGCCAGCAGCGCGTCTAGCGGGGGACGCACAGATACGCAGTATTTT. Translation gives CASSASSGGRTDTQYF.